The clone carrying this TCR beta chain occurred once. The record originates from a study of blood T cell repertoires in COVID-19. V was clipped by 5 bases and J by 0 bases; unmatched bases: 12. Germline V CDR1 and CDR2: SNHLY, FYNNEI. CDR3 length: 18 amino acids. As processed by the authors: Reference gene primer amplification in the assay estimated nucleated cell counts. Clones were sequenced by immunoSEQ multiplex PCR, and TCRdb holds only the in-frame ones, with some missing. The DNA gave D and trimming, while V, J and clone size come from that table. The sample includes 200,000 to 250,000 clones, nearly 90% seen only once; the top ten take 10% to 15%.

V gene TRBV2 combines with J gene TRBJ2-5, with 10 positions matching TRBD1. The source material was peripheral blood. The TCR originated in a woman aged 18-35 years who had recovered from COVID-19. CDR3 region: CASSPGQGPDVYQETQYF. Here the CDR3 DNA reads TGTGCCAGCAGTCCGGGACAGGGGCCAGATGTGTACCAAGAGACCCAGTACTTC.